The TCR beta chain under discussion was sequenced for a study of T cells in pancreatic ductal adenocarcinoma. Notes on the study in general: Mean clonality was approximately 0.12 in tumors and approximately 0.072 in blood, not significantly different.

Libraries were prepared by immunoSEQ multiplex PCR; TCRdb keeps only in-frame clonotypes and omits some of them. The sample holds about 98,000 clones, 90% to 95% seen once. The selected patients with pancreatic ductal adenocarcinoma had surgery but no neoadjuvant therapy. With regard to this clone: Antigen: not known.

Germline lookup yields CDR1 WSHSY and CDR2 SAAADI. V was clipped by 5 bases and J by 4 bases, with 8 bases between them. The CDR3 spans 12 residues. The chain is built from TRBV10-2 and TRBJ1-1; D ambiguous. Sequencing was carried out using PBMCs. The sequence derives from a human donor with pancreatic ductal adenocarcinoma. CDR3 in amino acids: CASSRWATEAFF. The CDR3 nucleotides read TGCGCCAGCAGTCGCTGGGCCACTGAAGCTTTCTTT.